Below are 2 T cell receptor beta chains sequenced from a single sample in a study of T cells in Graves' hyperthyroidism and ophthalmopathy. RNA transcripts gave rise to amplified TCR beta CDR3 regions. The HTBI primer set was used in a first-round RT-PCR of the TCR CDR3. TCRdb analysed the multiplex PCR reads with MiXCR anew, one entry per CDR3 protein. The sample lists around 530,000 distinct CDR3 sequences, more than 15% occurring once. Sequencing used blood. Receptors originate from a woman aged 18-29 years with Graves' ophthalmopathy.

This clonotype was detected many times. The V call is TRBV20-1, the J call TRBJ1-6; 10 bases are shared with TRBD1. The CDR3 is 15 amino acids. The germline gives CDR1 DFQATT, CDR2 SNEGSKA (reference sequence). Trimming removed 6 bases from V and 5 bases from J; junction bases left unmatched: 7. The CDR3 is CSARRQGADNSPLHF. In DNA, the CDR3 is TGCAGTGCCCGTCGACAGGGGGCTGATAATTCACCCCTCCACTTT.

This clonotype was picked up a small number of times. The chain uses TRBV6-6 and TRBJ2-7; D remains unclear. Trimming took off 2 bases at V and 0 bases at J, with 8 bases between the two ends. The CDR3 covers 14 residues. The germline V gene encodes CDR1 MNHNY and CDR2 SVGAGI (reference sequence). In DNA form, the CDR3 reads TGTGCCAGCAGTTACAGTACACCCTCCTACGAGCAGTACTTC. Translation: CASSYSTPSYEQYF.